This T cell receptor (beta chain) was retrieved from a study of blood T cell repertoires in COVID-19. On the study more broadly: Donors in the United States, Italy and Spain gave samples during acute or convalescent COVID-19. In each case, the material was cDNA or gDNA derived from T cells, B-cell-depleted T cells, or PBMCs.

The authors' processing: Reference gene primer amplification gave estimated nucleated cell counts. Data came from immunoSEQ multiplex PCR; TCRdb stores just in-frame clones and leaves some out. V and J calls and clone size follow that table, whereas D and trimming were derived from the DNA. The sample carries about 26,000 clones, over 75% recorded once. The sequenced sample was peripheral blood. This clonotype was sampled from a man aged 45 to 65 with active or convalescent COVID-19.

CDR3 loop: CASSEGWDQPQHF. CDR3 coding DNA: TGTGCCAGCAGCGAGGGGTGGGATCAGCCCCAGCATTTT. The chain recombines TRBV9 with TRBJ1-5; D possibly corresponds to TRBD1 (5 bases). The CDR3 has 13 amino acids. In germline, CDR1 is SGDLS, CDR2 YYNGEE. Trimming stripped 3 bases from V and 5 bases from J, with 9 bases between.